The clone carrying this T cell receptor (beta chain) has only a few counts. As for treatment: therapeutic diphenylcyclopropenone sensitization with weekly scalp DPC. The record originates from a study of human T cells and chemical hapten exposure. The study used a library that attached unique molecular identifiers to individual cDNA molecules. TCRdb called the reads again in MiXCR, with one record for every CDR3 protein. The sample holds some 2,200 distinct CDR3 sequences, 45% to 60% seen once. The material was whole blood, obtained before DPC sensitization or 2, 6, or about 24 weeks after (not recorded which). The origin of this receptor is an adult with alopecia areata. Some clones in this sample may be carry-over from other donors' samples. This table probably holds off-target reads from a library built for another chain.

CDR3 in amino acids: CASFSDSYEQYF. CDR3 bases: TGTGCCAGCTTTAGCGACTCCTACGAGCAGTACTTC. The genes are TRBV5-5 and TRBJ2-7; tentatively, D is TRBD2 (5 bases). The length of the CDR3 is 12 residues. V was trimmed by 7 bases and J by 0 bases, leaving 8 bases between them. Germline-derived CDR1 and CDR2 are SGHKS and YYEKEE (reference sequence).